This T cell receptor (beta chain) was retrieved from a study of blood T cell repertoires in COVID-19. Study background: Sites in the United States, Italy and Spain provided acute and convalescent COVID-19 samples.

The table came from immunoSEQ multiplex PCR; TCRdb's copy has only in-frame clones and leaves some out. The profile shows about 300,000 clones, approximately 85% of them singletons. Participants were aged about 18 to 100 years from 20 to 30 US areas. This TCR derives from a man aged 25 to 40 who had recovered from COVID-19. The sample consisted of PBMCs or T cells enriched from blood (not recorded which).

The CDR3 bases are TGTGCCAGCAGCTCCACAGGGGGCCGGAACTATGGCTACACCTTC. It is translated as CASSSTGGRNYGYTF. The V call is TRBV7-9, the J call TRBJ1-2; 9 bases map to TRBD1. The CDR3 runs to 15 residues. V shed 4 bases and J 2 bases; nucleotides not matched to a gene: 5. CDR1 and CDR2 (germline): SEHNR, FQNEAQ (reference sequence).